One sample yielded the 3 T cell receptor beta chains listed below, sequenced in a study of cytomegalovirus exposure and HLA in healthy donors. The PCR used 60 Vbeta and 13 Jbeta primers. The protocol was immunoSEQ multiplex PCR, while the TCRdb copy is restricted to in-frame clones and leaves out a portion. This table lists around 70,000 clones. Input material: PBMCs. The source is a woman aged 25-40 years in good health and CMV-seronegative.

The rearrangement links TRBV5-1 to TRBJ2-7; tentatively, D is TRBD2 (5 bases). Germline values: CDR1 SGHRS, CDR2 YFSETQ. The CDR3 loop spans 16 amino acids. V was clipped by 2 bases and J by 7 bases, with 22 bases between them. DNA for the CDR3: TGCGCCAGCAGCTTCCCCCCAGCACCCCTAGGAGGTGAGCAGTACTTC. As protein: CASSFPPAPLGGEQYF.

This chain uses TRBV6-6 with TRBJ2-5; no definite D call. V was shortened by 4 bases and J by 5 bases, with 20 bases between the two germline ends. The CDR3 is made up of 16 amino acids. From germline, CDR1 is MNHNY and CDR2 SVGAGI (reference sequence). CDR3 sequence reads: CASSLTNPGLRETQYF. As DNA, the CDR3 is TGTGCCAGCAGTTTAACCAACCCCGGATTGAGGGAGACCCAGTACTTC.

The CDR3 DNA reads TGCGCCAGCAGCTTCCCAACTCAGGGGACCTACGAGCAGTACTTC. It is translated as CASSFPTQGTYEQYF. This rearrangement joins TRBV5-1 to TRBJ2-7; D possibly corresponds to TRBD1 (6 bases). CDR1 and CDR2 from the germline V gene are SGHRS and YFSETQ. The CDR3 is 15 residues long. The V end was cut by 2 bases, the J end by 2 bases, with 14 bases between.